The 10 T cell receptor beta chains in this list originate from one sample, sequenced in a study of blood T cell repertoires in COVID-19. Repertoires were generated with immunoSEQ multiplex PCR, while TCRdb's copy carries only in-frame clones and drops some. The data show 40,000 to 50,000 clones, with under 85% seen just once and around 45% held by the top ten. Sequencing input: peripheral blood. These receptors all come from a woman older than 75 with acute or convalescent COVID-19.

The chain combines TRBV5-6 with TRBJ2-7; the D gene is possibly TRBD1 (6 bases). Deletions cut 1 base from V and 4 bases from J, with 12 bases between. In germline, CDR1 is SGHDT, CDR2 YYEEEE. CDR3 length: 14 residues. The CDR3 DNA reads TGTGCCAGCAGCTTGAGGGGGACGGATTACGAGCAGTACTTC. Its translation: CASSLRGTDYEQYF.

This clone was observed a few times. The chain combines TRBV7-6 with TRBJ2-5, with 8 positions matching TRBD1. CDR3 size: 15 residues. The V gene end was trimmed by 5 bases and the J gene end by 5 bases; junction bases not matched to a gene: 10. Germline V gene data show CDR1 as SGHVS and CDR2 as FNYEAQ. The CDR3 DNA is TGTGCCAGCAGCCCCTGGACAGGGATCGTGGAGACCCAGTACTTC. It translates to CASSPWTGIVETQYF.

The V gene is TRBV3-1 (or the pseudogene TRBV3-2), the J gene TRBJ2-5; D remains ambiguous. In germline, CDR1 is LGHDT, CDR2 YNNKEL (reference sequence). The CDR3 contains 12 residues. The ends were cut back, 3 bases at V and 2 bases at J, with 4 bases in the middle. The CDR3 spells CASSQTQETQYF. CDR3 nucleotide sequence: TGTGCCAGCAGCCAGACACAAGAGACCCAGTACTTC.

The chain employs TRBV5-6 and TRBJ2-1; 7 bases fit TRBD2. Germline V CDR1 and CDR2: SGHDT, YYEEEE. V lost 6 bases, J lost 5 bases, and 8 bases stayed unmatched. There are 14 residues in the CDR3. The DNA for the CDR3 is TGTGCCAGCAACAATTGGGGGGGAAACAATGAGCAGTTCTTC. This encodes CASNNWGGNNEQFF. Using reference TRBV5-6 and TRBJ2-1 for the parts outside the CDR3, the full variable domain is DAGVTQSPTHLIKTRGQQVTLRCSPKSGHDTVSWYQQALGQGPQFIFQYYEEEERQRGNFPDRFSGHQFPNYSSELNVNALLLGDSALYLCASNNWGGNNEQFFGPGTRLTVL.

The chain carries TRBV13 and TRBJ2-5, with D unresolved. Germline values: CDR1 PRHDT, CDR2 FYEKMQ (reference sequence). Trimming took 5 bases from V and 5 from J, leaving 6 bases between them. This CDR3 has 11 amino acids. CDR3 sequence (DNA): TGTGCCAGCAGCATCTCGGAGACCCAGTACTTC. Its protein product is CASSISETQYF. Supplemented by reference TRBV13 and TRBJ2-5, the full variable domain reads AAGVIQSPRHLIKEKRETATLKCYPIPRHDTVYWYQQGPGQDPQFLISFYEKMQSDKGSIPDRFSAQQFSDYHSELNMSSLELGDSALYFCASSISETQYFGPGTRLLVL.

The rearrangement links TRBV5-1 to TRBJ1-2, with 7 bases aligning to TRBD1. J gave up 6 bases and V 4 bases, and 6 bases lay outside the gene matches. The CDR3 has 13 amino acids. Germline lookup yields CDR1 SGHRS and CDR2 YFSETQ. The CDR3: CASSRQGDDGYTF. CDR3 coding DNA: TGCGCCAGCAGCCGTCAGGGGGACGATGGCTACACCTTC.

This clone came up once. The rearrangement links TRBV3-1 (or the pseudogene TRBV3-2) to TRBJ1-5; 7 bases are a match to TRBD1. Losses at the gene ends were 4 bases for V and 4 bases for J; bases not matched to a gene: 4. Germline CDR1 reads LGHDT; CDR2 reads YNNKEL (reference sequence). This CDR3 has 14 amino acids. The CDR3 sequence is CASSPGQINQPQHF. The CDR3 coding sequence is TGTGCCAGCAGCCCGGGACAGATAAATCAGCCCCAGCATTTT.

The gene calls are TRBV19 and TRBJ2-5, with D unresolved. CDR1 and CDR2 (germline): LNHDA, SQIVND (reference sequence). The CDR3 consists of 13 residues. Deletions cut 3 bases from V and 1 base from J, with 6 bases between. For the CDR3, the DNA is TGTGCCAGTAGTATGAACAGCCAAGAGACCCAGTACTTC. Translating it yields CASSMNSQETQYF.

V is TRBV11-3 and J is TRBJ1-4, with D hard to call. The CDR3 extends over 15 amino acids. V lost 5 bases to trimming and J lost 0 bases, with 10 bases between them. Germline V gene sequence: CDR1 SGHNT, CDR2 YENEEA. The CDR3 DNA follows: TGTGCCAGCAGCCCCCACGGGGCAACTAATGAAAAACTGTTTTTT. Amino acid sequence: CASSPHGATNEKLFF.

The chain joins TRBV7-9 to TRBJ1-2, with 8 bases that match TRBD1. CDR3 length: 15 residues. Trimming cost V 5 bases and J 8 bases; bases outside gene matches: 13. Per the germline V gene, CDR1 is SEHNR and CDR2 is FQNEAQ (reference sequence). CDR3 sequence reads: CASSDTGTGVEGYTF. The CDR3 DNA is TGTGCCAGCAGCGATACTGGGACAGGAGTAGAGGGCTACACCTTC.